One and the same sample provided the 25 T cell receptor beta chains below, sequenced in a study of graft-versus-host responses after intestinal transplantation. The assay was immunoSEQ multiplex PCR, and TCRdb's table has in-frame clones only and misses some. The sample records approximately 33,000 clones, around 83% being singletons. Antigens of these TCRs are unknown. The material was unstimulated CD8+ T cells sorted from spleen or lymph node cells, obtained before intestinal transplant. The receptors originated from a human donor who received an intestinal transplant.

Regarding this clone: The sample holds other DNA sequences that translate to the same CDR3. As DNA, the CDR3 is TGTGCCAGCAGTGACTCAGGGACTAGCCCAGATACGCAGTATTTT. This translates into CASSDSGTSPDTQYF. V and J are TRBV6-4 and TRBJ2-3; TRBD2 aligns across 9 bases. V dropped 0 bases and J dropped 4; count of bases not matched to a gene: 2. The germline V gene has CDR1 MRHNA and CDR2 SNTAGT. The CDR3 has 15 residues.

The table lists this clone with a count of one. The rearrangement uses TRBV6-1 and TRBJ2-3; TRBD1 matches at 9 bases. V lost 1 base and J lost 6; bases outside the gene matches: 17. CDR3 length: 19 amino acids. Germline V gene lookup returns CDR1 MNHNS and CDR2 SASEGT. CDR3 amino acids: CASSEVRLGTGRKNDTQYF. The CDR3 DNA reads TGTGCCAGCAGTGAAGTTAGACTGGGGACAGGGCGGAAAAACGATACGCAGTATTTT.

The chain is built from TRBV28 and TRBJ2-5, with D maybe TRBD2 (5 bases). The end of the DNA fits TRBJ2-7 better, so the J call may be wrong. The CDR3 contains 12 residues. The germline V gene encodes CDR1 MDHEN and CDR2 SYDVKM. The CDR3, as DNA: TGTGCCAGCAGTTTGAGGGTGTACGAGCAGTACTTC. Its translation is CASSLRVYEQYF.

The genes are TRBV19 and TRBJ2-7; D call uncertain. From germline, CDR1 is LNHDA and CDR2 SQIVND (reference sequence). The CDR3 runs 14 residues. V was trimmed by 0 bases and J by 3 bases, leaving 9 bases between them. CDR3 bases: TGTGCCAGTAGTATAGAGGCGGATTACTACGAGCAGTACTTC. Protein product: CASSIEADYYEQYF.

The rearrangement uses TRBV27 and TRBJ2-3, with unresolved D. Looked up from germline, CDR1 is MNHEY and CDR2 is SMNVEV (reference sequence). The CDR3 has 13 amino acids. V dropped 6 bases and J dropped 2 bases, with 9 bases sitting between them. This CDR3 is CASSRGNTDTQYF. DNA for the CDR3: TGTGCCAGCAGCCGCGGTAACACAGATACGCAGTATTTT.

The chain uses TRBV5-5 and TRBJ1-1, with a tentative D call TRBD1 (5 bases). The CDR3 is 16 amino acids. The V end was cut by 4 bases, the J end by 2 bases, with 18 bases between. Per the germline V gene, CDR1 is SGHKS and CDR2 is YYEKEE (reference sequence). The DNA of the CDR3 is TGTGCCAGCAGCCTCCATCAGGGCAATCAAAACACTGAAGCTTTCTTT. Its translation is CASSLHQGNQNTEAFF.

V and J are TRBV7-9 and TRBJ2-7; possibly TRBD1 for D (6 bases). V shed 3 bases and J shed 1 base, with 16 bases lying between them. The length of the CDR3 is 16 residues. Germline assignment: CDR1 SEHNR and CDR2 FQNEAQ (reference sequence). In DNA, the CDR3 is TGTGCCAGCAGCTTGCTCTCTGCAGGGGAGTCCTACGAGCAGTACTTC. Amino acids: CASSLLSAGESYEQYF.

CDR3 in amino acids: CASSALLLAGGTNEQFF. The CDR3 region has the DNA TGCGCCAGCAGTGCTTTGTTACTAGCGGGAGGTACCAATGAGCAGTTCTTC. V and J are TRBV10-2 and TRBJ2-1; TRBD2 matches 12 bases. The CDR3 runs to 17 residues. V dropped 4 bases and J dropped 6; count of bases not matched to a gene: 10. CDR1 is WSHSY, CDR2 SAAADI, per germline.

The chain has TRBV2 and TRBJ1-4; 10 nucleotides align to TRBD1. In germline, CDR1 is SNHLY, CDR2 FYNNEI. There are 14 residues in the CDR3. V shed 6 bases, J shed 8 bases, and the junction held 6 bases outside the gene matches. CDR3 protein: CASSVTGGGEKLFF. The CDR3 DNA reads TGTGCCAGCAGCGTGACAGGGGGCGGGGAAAAACTGTTTTTT.

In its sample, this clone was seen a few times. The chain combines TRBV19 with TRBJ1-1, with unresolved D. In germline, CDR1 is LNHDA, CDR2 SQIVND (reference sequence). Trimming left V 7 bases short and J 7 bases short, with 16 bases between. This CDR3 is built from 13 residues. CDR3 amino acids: CASTERGFNEAFF. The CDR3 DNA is TGTGCCAGTACAGAAAGAGGTTTTAATGAAGCTTTCTTT.

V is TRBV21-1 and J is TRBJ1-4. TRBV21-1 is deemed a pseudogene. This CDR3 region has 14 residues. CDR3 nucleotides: TGTGCCAGCAACGAGAATCGCTGTAATGAAAAACTGTTTTTT. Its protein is CASNENRCNEKLFF.

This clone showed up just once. The CDR3 spells CASSFARGESYEQYF. The CDR3, as DNA: TGTGCCAGCAGCTTTGCTAGGGGCGAGTCCTACGAGCAGTACTTC. V is TRBV7-3 and J is TRBJ2-7, with D possibly TRBD1 on 5 matching bases. V lost 3 bases and J 1 base, leaving 13 bases between the germline ends. The CDR3 is 15 residues long. Germline V gives CDR1 SGHTA, CDR2 FQGTGA.

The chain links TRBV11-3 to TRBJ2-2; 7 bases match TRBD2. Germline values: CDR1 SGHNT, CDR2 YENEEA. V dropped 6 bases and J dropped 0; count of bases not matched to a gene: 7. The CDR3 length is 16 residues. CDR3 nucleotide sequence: TGTGCCAGCAGACCCTCACGGGGGGCGAACACCGGGGAGCTGTTTTTT. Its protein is CASRPSRGANTGELFF.

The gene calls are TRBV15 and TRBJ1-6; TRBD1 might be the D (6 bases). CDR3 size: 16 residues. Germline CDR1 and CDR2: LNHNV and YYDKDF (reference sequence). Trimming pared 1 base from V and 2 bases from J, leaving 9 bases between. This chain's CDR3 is CATSRAPGAYNSPLHF. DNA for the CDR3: TGTGCCACCAGCAGAGCTCCAGGGGCCTATAATTCACCCCTCCACTTT.

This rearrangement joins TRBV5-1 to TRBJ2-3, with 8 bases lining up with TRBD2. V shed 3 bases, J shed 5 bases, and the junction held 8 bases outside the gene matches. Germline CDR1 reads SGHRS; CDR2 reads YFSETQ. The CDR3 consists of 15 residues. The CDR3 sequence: CASSSKREWKDTQYF. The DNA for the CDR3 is TGCGCCAGCAGCTCGAAGCGGGAGTGGAAAGATACGCAGTATTTT.

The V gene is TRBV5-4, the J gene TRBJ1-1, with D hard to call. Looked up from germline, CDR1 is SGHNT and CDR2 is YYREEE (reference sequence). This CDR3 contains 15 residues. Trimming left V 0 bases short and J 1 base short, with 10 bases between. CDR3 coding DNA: TGTGCCAGCAGCTTGGTCGGTAGAGCGAACACTGAAGCTTTCTTT. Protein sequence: CASSLVGRANTEAFF.

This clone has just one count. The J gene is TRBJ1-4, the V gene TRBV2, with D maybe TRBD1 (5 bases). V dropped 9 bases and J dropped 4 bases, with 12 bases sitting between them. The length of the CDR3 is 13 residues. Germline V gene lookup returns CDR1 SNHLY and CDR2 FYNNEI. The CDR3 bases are TGTGCCAGTAGAGACAGTTTTAATGAAAAACTGTTTTTT. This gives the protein CASRDSFNEKLFF.

The CDR3 sequence: CASSPGGAGSPLHF. The CDR3 bases are TGTGCCAGCAGTCCAGGGGGCGCGGGTTCACCCCTCCACTTT. The gene calls are TRBV25-1 and TRBJ1-6, with TRBD1 identical over 8 bases. Germline trimming cut 5 bases from V and 9 bases from J; bases unmatched to any gene: 6. The CDR3 contains 14 residues. Germline lookup yields CDR1 MGHDK and CDR2 SYGVNS.

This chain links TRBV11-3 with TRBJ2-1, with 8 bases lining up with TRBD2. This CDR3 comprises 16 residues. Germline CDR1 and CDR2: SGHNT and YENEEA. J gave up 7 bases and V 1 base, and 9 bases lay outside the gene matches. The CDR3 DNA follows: TGTGCCAGCAGCTTAGCGGGAGGGGGGGCCTGGAATGAGCAGTTCTTC. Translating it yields CASSLAGGGAWNEQFF.

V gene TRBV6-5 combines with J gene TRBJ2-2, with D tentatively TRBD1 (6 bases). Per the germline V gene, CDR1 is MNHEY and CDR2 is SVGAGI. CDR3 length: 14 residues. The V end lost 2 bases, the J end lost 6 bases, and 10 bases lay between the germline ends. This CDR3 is CASSYGGGPGELFF. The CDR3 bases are TGTGCCAGCAGTTACGGTGGGGGCCCCGGGGAGCTGTTTTTT.

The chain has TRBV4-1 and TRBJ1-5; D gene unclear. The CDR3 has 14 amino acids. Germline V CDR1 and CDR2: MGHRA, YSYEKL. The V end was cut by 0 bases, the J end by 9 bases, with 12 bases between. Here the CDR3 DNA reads TGCGCCAGCAGCCAAGATAACAGTGCCAGGCCCCAGCATTTT. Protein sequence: CASSQDNSARPQHF.

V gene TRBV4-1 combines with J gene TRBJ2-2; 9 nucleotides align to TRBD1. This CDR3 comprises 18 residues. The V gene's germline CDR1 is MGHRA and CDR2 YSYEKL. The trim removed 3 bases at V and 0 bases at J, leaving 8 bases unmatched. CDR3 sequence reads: CASSQTGQGPANTGELFF. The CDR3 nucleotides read TGCGCCAGCAGCCAGACCGGACAGGGGCCCGCGAACACCGGGGAGCTGTTTTTT.

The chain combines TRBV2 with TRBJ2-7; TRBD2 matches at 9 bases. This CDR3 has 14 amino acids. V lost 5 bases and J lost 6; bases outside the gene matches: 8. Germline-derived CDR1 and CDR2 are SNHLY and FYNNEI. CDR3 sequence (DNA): TGTGCCAGCAGTTATAGCGGGGGCCCCCTCGAGCAGTACTTC. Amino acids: CASSYSGGPLEQYF.

CDR3 in amino acids: CASSPSGTSGRAGYF. DNA for the CDR3: TGTGCCAGCAGTCCCTCCGGGACTAGCGGGAGGGCGGGGTATTTT. The V call is TRBV28, the J call TRBJ2-3; 16 nucleotides agree with TRBD2. This CDR3 region has 15 residues. Germline CDR1 reads MDHEN; CDR2 reads SYDVKM. V lost 5 bases and J lost 14; bases outside the gene matches: 10.

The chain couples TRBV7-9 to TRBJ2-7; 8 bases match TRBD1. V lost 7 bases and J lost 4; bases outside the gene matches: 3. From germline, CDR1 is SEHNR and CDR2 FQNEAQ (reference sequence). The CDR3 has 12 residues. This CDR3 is CASKGQGYEQYF. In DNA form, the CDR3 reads TGTGCCAGCAAAGGACAGGGATACGAGCAGTACTTC.